This is a list of T cell receptor beta chains from one sample in a study of cytomegalovirus exposure and HLA in healthy donors. Data came from immunoSEQ multiplex PCR; TCRdb stores just in-frame clones and leaves some out. In the table there are more than 65,000 clones, roughly 80% of which are singletons. Specimen: PBMCs. All receptors come from a woman aged 40 to 55 in good health and CMV-seropositive. Both conserved end residues are part of each CDR3. The order of the fields is D gene, J gene, clone size, CDR3 length, V gene, CDR3 protein, CDR3 DNA. A D gene is named only where the DNA matches it firmly. Only some rows state a clone size, as once, few, many or a class for expanded clones.

d_gene: -; j_gene: TRBJ1-5; abundance: -; len: 15; v_gene: TRBV6-1; CDR3aa: CASSVEGVRNQPQHF; CDR3nt: TGTGCCAGCAGTGTCGAGGGAGTGCGCAATCAGCCCCAGCATTTT
d_gene: -; j_gene: TRBJ1-1; abundance: -; len: 14; v_gene: TRBV2; CDR3aa: CASRAGAPNTEAFF; CDR3nt: TGTGCCAGCAGAGCAGGGGCCCCGAACACTGAAGCTTTCTTT
d_gene: TRBD1; j_gene: TRBJ2-7; abundance: -; len: 14; v_gene: TRBV5-1; CDR3aa: CASSLVGGTYEQYF; CDR3nt: TGCGCCAGCAGCTTGGTAGGGGGCACCTACGAGCAGTACTTC
d_gene: TRBD2; j_gene: TRBJ2-1; abundance: once; len: 15; v_gene: TRBV28; CDR3aa: CASSPTIAGGSEQFF; CDR3nt: TGTGCCAGCAGTCCCACGATAGCGGGAGGGAGTGAGCAGTTCTTC
d_gene: -; j_gene: TRBJ2-7; abundance: -; len: 14; v_gene: TRBV27; CDR3aa: CASSFWSTSYEQYF; CDR3nt: TGTGCCAGCAGTTTTTGGAGTACTAGCTACGAGCAGTACTTC
d_gene: -; j_gene: TRBJ1-1; abundance: -; len: 15; v_gene: TRBV5-5; CDR3aa: CASSFRTVINTEAFF; CDR3nt: TGTGCCAGCAGCTTCCGGACAGTGATAAACACTGAAGCTTTCTTT
d_gene: -; j_gene: TRBJ2-7; abundance: -; len: 12; v_gene: TRBV28; CDR3aa: CASSFGAYEQYF; CDR3nt: TGTGCCAGCAGTTTCGGGGCCTACGAGCAGTACTTC
d_gene: TRBD2; j_gene: TRBJ2-2; abundance: -; len: 15; v_gene: TRBV28; CDR3aa: CASSLSGSRTGELFF; CDR3nt: TGTGCCAGCAGTTTAAGCGGGAGTCGGACCGGGGAGCTGTTTTTT
d_gene: TRBD2; j_gene: TRBJ2-7; abundance: -; len: 13; v_gene: TRBV27; CDR3aa: CASSSPGLHEQYF; CDR3nt: TGTGCCAGCAGTTCCCCGGGACTACACGAGCAGTACTTC
d_gene: -; j_gene: TRBJ1-6; abundance: -; len: 16; v_gene: TRBV5-1; CDR3aa: CASSLLSFSYNSPLHF; CDR3nt: TGCGCCAGCAGCCTGCTGAGTTTCTCCTATAATTCACCCCTCCACTTT
d_gene: TRBD2; j_gene: TRBJ2-7; abundance: -; len: 13; v_gene: TRBV29-1; CDR3aa: CSVGLAGSYEQYF; CDR3nt: TGCAGCGTTGGACTAGCGGGGTCCTACGAGCAGTACTTC
d_gene: -; j_gene: TRBJ2-1; abundance: -; len: 13; v_gene: TRBV6-4; CDR3aa: CASSGVEHSEQFF; CDR3nt: TGTGCCAGCAGTGGGGTGGAACACAGTGAGCAGTTCTTC
d_gene: -; j_gene: TRBJ2-1; abundance: -; len: 17; v_gene: TRBV12-2; CDR3aa: CASRPPGQYHSYNEQFF; CDR3nt: TGTGCAAGTCGCCCTCCGGGACAGTATCACTCCTACAATGAGCAGTTCTTC
d_gene: TRBD2; j_gene: TRBJ2-2; abundance: -; len: 17; v_gene: TRBV19; CDR3aa: CASSPRLAGVNTGELFF; CDR3nt: TGTGCCAGTAGTCCCCGGCTAGCGGGGGTGAACACCGGGGAGCTGTTTTTT
d_gene: TRBD1; j_gene: TRBJ1-2; abundance: -; len: 15; v_gene: TRBV6-1; CDR3aa: CASSVIGQGVAGYTF; CDR3nt: TGTGCCAGCAGTGTTATAGGACAGGGAGTTGCTGGCTACACCTTC
d_gene: -; j_gene: TRBJ2-7; abundance: -; len: 15; v_gene: TRBV5-6; CDR3aa: CASSFMGAGSYEQYF; CDR3nt: TGTGCCAGCAGCTTTATGGGGGCCGGCTCCTACGAGCAGTACTTC
d_gene: TRBD1; j_gene: TRBJ2-7; abundance: -; len: 16; v_gene: TRBV6-5; CDR3aa: CASSYLGTGNIYEQYF; CDR3nt: TGTGCCAGCAGTTACCTCGGGACAGGGAATATCTACGAGCAGTACTTC
d_gene: TRBD2; j_gene: TRBJ2-3; abundance: -; len: 17; v_gene: TRBV4-2; CDR3aa: CASSQDISAGGGDTQYF; CDR3nt: TGTGCCAGCAGCCAAGATATTTCGGCGGGGGGTGGAGATACGCAGTATTTT
d_gene: TRBD2; j_gene: TRBJ2-7; abundance: -; len: 15; v_gene: TRBV5-1; CDR3aa: CASSFGGEPAGEQYF; CDR3nt: TGCGCCAGCAGCTTCGGGGGGGAACCCGCTGGTGAGCAGTACTTC
d_gene: TRBD1; j_gene: TRBJ1-6; abundance: -; len: 15; v_gene: TRBV6-1; CDR3aa: CASTTGTGSLSPLHF; CDR3nt: TGTGCCAGCACTACCGGGACAGGGAGTTTGTCACCCCTCCACTTT
d_gene: -; j_gene: TRBJ1-1; abundance: -; len: 13; v_gene: TRBV28; CDR3aa: CASSLSPGKEAFF; CDR3nt: TGTGCCAGCAGTTTATCGCCAGGGAAGGAAGCTTTCTTT
d_gene: TRBD2; j_gene: TRBJ2-4; abundance: -; len: 17; v_gene: TRBV2; CDR3aa: CASGRGGYSFAKNIQYF; CDR3nt: TGTGCCAGCGGACGCGGGGGATATTCGTTTGCCAAAAACATTCAGTACTTC
d_gene: TRBD2; j_gene: TRBJ2-7; abundance: -; len: 13; v_gene: TRBV5-6; CDR3aa: CASSAGGVYEQYF; CDR3nt: TGTGCCAGCAGCGCCGGGGGGGTGTACGAGCAGTACTTC
d_gene: TRBD2; j_gene: TRBJ2-4; abundance: -; len: 13; v_gene: TRBV30; CDR3aa: CAWESGRGNIQYF; CDR3nt: TGTGCCTGGGAGAGCGGGCGGGGGAACATTCAGTACTTC
d_gene: -; j_gene: TRBJ2-1; abundance: few; len: 11; v_gene: TRBV2; CDR3aa: CASGGPNEQFF; CDR3nt: TGTGCCAGCGGGGGCCCCAATGAGCAGTTCTTC
d_gene: -; j_gene: TRBJ1-2; abundance: -; len: 13; v_gene: TRBV2; CDR3aa: CASSEARGGGYTF; CDR3nt: TGTGCCAGCAGTGAGGCCAGGGGCGGGGGCTACACCTTC